This T cell receptor (beta chain) was recovered during a study of T-cell reconstitution after alpha-beta-depleted transplantation in children. Findings and limits, study-wide: Recipient T cells and thymic progenitors that survived gave rise to the high TCRbeta diversity observed at day 60 in some patients. The study reportedly traced alpha-beta T cells about two months after transplant to several hundred expanded graft clones. Fresh T-cell production supplied most of the T-cell counts and diversity seen one year after transplant.

CDR1 is SGHAT and CDR2 is FQNNGV in the germline V gene. This CDR3 contains 14 residues. Between the trimmed V and J ends, which lost 2 bases and 4 bases, there was a span of 11 bases. Unique molecular identifiers were incorporated when the TCRbeta library was constructed. TCRdb used MiXCR to reprocess the PCR reads, holding one entry per CDR3 protein. The data hold hundreds of thousands of distinct CDR3 sequences, with around 12% observed a single time. Of note for this clonotype: Its antigen is currently unknown.

This rearrangement joins TRBV11-2 to TRBJ1-1; D remains ambiguous. This TCR came from a girl aged 2-9 years with congenital amegakaryocytic thrombocytopenia, due to receive a stem cell transplant. This sample comprised PBMCs, obtained before TCRalphabeta/CD19-depleted stem cell transplant. The CDR3 DNA follows: TGTGCCAGCAGCTTATTTCCCCCCCGCACTGAAGCTTTCTTT. Amino acids: CASSLFPPRTEAFF.